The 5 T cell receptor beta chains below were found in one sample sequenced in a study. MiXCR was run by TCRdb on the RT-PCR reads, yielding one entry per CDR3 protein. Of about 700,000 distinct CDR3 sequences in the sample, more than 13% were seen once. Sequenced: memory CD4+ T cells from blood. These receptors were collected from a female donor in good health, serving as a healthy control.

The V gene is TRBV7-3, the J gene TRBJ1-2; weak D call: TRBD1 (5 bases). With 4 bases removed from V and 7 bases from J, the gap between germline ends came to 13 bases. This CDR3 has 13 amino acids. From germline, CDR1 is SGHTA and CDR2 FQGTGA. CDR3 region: CASSSPGLPGYTF. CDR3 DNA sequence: TGTGCCAGCAGCTCCCCGGGACTCCCTGGCTACACCTTC.

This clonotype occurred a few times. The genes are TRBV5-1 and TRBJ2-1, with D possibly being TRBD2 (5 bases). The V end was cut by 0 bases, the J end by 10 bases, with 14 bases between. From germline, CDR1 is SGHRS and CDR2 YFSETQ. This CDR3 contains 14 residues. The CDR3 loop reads CASSLGATPGEQFF. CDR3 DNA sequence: TGCGCCAGCAGCTTGGGGGCCACCCCGGGGGAGCAGTTCTTC.

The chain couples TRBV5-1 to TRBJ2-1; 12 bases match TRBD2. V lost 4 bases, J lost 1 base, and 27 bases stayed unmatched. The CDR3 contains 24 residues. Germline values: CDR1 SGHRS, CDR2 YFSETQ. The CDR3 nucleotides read TGCGCCAGCAGCCCTCTTATAAATCCCACGACTAGCGGGAGTAATATTGGGTCCTACAATGAGCAGTTCTTC. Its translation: CASSPLINPTTSGSNIGSYNEQFF.

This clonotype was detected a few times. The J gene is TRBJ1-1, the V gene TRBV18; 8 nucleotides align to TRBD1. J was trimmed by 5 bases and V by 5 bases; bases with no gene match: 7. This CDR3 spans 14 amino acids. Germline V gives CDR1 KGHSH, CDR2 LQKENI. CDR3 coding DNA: TGTGCCAGCTCAGGGGACAGGCTTTGGACTGAAGCTTTCTTT. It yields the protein CASSGDRLWTEAFF. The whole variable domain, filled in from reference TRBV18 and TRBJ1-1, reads NAGVMQNPRHLVRRRGQEARLRCSPMKGHSHVYWYRQLPEEGLKFMVYLQKENIIDESGMPKERFSAEFPKEGPSILRIQQVVRGDSAAYFCASSGDRLWTEAFFGQGTRLTVV.

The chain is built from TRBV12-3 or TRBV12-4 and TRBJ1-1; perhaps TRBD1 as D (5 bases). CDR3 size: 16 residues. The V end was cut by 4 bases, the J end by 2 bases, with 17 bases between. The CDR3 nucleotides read TGTGCCAGCAGTTGGGATCTCAGCCAGGGCAACACTGAAGCTTTCTTT. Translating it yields CASSWDLSQGNTEAFF.